The clone carrying this T cell receptor beta chain has only one observation. What it binds is not known. The data were taken from a study of OX40 agonist ivuxolimab in advanced cancers. Findings of the study overall: Researchers did not determine the expanded peripheral T cells' antigen specificity.

Trimming left V 2 bases short and J 1 base short, with 10 bases between. CDR1 and CDR2 (germline): SQVTM, ANQGSEA. The CDR3 consists of 14 residues. Libraries were prepared by immunoSEQ multiplex PCR; TCRdb keeps only in-frame clonotypes and omits some of them. The sample has roughly 67,000 clones, about nine tenths seen once. The sequenced sample was CD4+ or CD8+ T cells sorted from blood, obtained in a trial of the OX40 agonist ivuxolimab. This TCR came from an adult with an advanced solid tumor such as melanoma, head and neck, liver or kidney cancer. This chain connects TRBV29-1 to TRBJ2-3; D may match TRBD1 or TRBD2 (5 bases each). In nucleotides, the CDR3 is TGCAGCGTTGAATGGGGCGGGCGCACAGATACGCAGTATTTT. Encoded protein: CSVEWGGRTDTQYF.